The TCR beta chain described here comes from a study of post-analysis software for immune sequencing data. Study outcomes and limitations: Controls had lower frequencies than patients of five or six TRBV segments, which included TRBV5-6, TRBV5-1 and TRBV20-1.

The library was made from cDNA and included unique molecular identifiers. TCRdb reanalysed the PCR reads using MiXCR and keeps one entry per CDR3 protein. This table holds approximately 690,000 distinct CDR3 sequences, 55% to 60% found once. Germline V gene data show CDR1 as GTSNPN and CDR2 as SVGIG (reference sequence). The CDR3 extends over 11 amino acids. V dropped 4 bases and J dropped 7 bases, with 10 bases sitting between them. A remark on this clonotype: What it recognizes is unknown.

Material for sequencing was blood. The chain employs TRBV30 and TRBJ1-2; unclear D gene. The clonotype originates from a girl aged 2 to 9 with multiple sclerosis. In DNA form, the CDR3 reads TGTGCCTGGATTGAGGGTGTTGGCTACACCTTC. Its translation is CAWIEGVGYTF.